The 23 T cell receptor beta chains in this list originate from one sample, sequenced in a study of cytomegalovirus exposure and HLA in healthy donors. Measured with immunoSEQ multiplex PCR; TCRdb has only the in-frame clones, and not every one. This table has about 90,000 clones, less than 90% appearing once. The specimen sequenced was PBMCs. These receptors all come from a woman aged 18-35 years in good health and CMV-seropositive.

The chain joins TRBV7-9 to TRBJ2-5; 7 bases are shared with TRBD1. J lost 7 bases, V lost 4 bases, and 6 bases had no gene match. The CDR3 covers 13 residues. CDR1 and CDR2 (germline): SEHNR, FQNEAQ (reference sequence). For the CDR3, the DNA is TGTGCCAGCAGCTATGACAGGGATGGGACCCAGTACTTC. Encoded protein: CASSYDRDGTQYF.

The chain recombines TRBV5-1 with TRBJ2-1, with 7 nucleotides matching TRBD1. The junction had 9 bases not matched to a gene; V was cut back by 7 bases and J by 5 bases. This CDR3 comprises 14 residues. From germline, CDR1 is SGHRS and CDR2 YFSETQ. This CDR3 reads CASGQAPPNNEQFF. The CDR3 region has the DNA TGCGCCAGCGGACAGGCCCCCCCTAACAATGAGCAGTTCTTC.

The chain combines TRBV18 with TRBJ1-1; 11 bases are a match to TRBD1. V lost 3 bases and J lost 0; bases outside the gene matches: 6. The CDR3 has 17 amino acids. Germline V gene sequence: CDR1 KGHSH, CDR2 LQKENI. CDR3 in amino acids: CASSPWDRGAMNTEAFF. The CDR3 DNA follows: TGTGCCAGCTCACCGTGGGACAGGGGGGCCATGAACACTGAAGCTTTCTTT.

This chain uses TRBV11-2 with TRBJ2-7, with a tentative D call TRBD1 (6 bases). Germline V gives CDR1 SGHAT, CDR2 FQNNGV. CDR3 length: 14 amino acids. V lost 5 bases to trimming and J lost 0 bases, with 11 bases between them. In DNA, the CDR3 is TGTGCCAGCAGCCAAGACAGGACCTCCTACGAGCAGTACTTC. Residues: CASSQDRTSYEQYF.

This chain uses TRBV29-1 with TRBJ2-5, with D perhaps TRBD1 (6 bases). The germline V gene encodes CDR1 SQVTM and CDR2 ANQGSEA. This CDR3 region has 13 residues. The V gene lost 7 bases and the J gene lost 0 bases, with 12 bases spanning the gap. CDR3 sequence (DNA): TGCAGCGCCATTAGGGACAACCAAGAGACCCAGTACTTC. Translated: CSAIRDNQETQYF.

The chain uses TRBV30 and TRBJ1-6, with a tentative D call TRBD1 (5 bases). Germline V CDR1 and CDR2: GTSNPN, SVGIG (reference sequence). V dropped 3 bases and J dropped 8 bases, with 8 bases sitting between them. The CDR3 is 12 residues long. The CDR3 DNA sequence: TGTGCCTGGAGGTGGGGGGATTCACCCCTCCACTTT. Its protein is CAWRWGDSPLHF.

The CDR3 protein is CASSRGQGLAGYTF. The CDR3 nucleotides read TGTGCCAGCAGCCGGGGACAGGGGCTTGCGGGCTACACCTTC. The chain has TRBV28 and TRBJ1-2; 10 nucleotides line up with TRBD1. Trimming removed 6 bases from V and 8 bases from J; junction bases left unmatched: 9. The CDR3 is made up of 14 amino acids. CDR1 is MDHEN and CDR2 is SYDVKM in the germline V gene.

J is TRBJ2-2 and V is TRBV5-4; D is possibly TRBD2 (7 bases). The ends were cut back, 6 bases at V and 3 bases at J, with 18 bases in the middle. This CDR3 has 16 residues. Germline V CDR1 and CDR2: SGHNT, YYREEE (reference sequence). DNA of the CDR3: TGTGCCAGCACCCTTGAGGGGGGGGTAGACACCGGGGAGCTGTTTTTT. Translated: CASTLEGGVDTGELFF. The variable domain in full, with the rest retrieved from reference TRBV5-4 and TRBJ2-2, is ETGVTQSPTHLIKTRGQQVTLRCSSQSGHNTVSWYQQALGQGPQFIFQYYREEENGRGNFPPRFSGLQFPNYSSELNVNALELDDSALYLCASTLEGGVDTGELFFGEGSRLTVL.

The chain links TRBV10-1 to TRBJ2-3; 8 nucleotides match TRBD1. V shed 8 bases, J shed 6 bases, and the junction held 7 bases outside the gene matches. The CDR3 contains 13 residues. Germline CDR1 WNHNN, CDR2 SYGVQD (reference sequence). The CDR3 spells CASSARGQDTQYF. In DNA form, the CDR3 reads TGCGCCAGCTCGGCCAGGGGGCAGGATACGCAGTATTTT.

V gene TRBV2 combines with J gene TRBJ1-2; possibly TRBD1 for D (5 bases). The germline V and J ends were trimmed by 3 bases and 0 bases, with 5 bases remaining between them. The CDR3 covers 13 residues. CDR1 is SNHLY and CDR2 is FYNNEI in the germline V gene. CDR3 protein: CASSETANYGYTF. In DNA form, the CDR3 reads TGTGCCAGCAGTGAGACAGCTAACTATGGCTACACCTTC.

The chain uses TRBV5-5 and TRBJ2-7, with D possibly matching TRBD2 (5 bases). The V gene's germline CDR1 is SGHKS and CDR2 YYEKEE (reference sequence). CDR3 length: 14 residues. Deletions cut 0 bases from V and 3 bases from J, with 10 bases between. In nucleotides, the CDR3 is TGTGCCAGCAGCTTGGTCTCGGGGTACTACGAGCAGTACTTC. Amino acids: CASSLVSGYYEQYF.

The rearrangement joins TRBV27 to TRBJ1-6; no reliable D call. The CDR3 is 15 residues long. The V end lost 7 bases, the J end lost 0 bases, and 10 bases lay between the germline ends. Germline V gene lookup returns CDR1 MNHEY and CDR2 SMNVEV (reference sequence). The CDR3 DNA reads TGTGCCAGCAATCCGACTAGCTCCTATAATTCACCCCTCCACTTT. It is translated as CASNPTSSYNSPLHF.

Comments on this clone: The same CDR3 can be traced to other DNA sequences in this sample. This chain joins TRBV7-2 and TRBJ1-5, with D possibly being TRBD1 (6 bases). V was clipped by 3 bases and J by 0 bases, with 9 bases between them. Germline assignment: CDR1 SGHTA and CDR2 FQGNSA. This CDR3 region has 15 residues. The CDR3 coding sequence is TGTGCCAGCAGCTTTCAGGGGTATAGCAATCAGCCCCAGCATTTT. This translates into CASSFQGYSNQPQHF.

CDR3 in amino acids: CASRTGKGEDTQYF. The CDR3 DNA follows: TGTGCCAGCAGGACAGGGAAGGGGGAAGATACGCAGTATTTT. The chain uses TRBV2 and TRBJ2-3; 7 bases match TRBD1. V was pared by 6 bases and J by 5 bases, with 8 bases of the junction left unmatched. The CDR3 has 14 amino acids. The germline V gene has CDR1 SNHLY and CDR2 FYNNEI.

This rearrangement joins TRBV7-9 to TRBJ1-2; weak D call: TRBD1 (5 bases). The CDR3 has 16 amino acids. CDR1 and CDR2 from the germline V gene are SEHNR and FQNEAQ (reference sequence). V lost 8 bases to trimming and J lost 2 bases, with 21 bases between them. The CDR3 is CASLLGGTIGNYGYTF. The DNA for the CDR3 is TGTGCCAGCCTATTGGGCGGGACCATAGGAAACTATGGCTACACCTTC.

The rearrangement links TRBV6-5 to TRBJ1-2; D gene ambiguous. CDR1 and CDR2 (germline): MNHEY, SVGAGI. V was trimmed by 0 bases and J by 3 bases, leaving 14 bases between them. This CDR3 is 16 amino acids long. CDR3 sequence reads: CASSYSSRVGDYGYTF. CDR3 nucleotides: TGTGCCAGCAGTTACTCGTCGCGGGTCGGGGACTATGGCTACACCTTC.

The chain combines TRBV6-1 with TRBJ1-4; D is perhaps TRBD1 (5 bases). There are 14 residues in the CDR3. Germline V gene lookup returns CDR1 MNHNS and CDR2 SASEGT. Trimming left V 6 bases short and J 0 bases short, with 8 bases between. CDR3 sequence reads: CASRTAATNEKLFF. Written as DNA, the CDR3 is TGTGCCAGCAGGACAGCCGCAACTAATGAAAAACTGTTTTTT.

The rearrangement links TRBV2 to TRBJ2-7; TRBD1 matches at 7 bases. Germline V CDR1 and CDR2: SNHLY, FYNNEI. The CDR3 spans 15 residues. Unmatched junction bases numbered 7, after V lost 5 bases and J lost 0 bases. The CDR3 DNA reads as TGTGCCAGCAGTTCCCGGGACAGCTTCTCCTACGAGCAGTACTTC. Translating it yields CASSSRDSFSYEQYF.

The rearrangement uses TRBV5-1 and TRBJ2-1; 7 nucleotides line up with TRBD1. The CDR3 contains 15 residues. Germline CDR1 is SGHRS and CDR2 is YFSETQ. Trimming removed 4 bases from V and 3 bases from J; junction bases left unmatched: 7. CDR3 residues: CASSDQQGHYNEQFF. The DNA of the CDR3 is TGCGCCAGCAGCGACCAACAGGGGCACTACAATGAGCAGTTCTTC.

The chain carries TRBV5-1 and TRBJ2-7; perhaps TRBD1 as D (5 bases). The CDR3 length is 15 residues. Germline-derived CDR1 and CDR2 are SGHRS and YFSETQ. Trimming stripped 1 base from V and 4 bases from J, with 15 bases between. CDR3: CASSLLQAETYEQYF. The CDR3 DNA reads TGCGCCAGCAGCTTGTTACAGGCTGAAACTTACGAGCAGTACTTC.

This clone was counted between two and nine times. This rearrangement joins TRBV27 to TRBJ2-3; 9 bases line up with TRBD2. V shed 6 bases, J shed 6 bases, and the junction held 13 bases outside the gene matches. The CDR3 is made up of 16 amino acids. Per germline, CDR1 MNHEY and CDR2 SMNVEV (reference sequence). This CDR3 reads CASSKTSGQYGDTQYF. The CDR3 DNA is TGTGCCAGCAGCAAGACTAGCGGACAATACGGGGATACGCAGTATTTT.

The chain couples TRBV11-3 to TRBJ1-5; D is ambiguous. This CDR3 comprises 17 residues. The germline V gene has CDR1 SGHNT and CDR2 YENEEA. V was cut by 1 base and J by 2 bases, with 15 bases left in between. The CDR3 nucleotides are TGTGCCAGCAGCTTAGTTTACTCGGGAGCAGGCAATCAGCCCCAGCATTTT. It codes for CASSLVYSGAGNQPQHF.

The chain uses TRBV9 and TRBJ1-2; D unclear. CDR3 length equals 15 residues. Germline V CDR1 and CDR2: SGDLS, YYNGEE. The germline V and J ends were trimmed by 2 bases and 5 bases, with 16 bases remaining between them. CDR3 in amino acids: CASSVRRTGNYGYTF. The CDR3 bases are TGTGCCAGCAGCGTGAGACGGACGGGAAATTATGGCTACACCTTC.